A selection of T cell receptor beta chains follows, all from one sample in a study of regulatory T cells in long-lasting Graves disease. TCRdb recomputed calls from the multiplex PCR reads with MiXCR, one row per CDR3 protein. This sample yields 400,000 or so distinct CDR3 sequences, of which less than 25% are seen a single time; less than 25% belongs to the top ten. The specimen was peripheral blood mononuclear cells (PBMCs), collected when the disease was refractory, from a patient treated with antithyroid drugs. All receptors come from a female donor with Graves disease. Each CDR3 is given with its conserved first and last residue. The order of the fields is V gene, clone size, D gene, J gene, CDR3 protein, CDR3 DNA. D genes are given only for firm matches. Not every row has a clone size; where given, it reads once, few, many or a size class.

TRBV3-1	many	-	TRBJ1-4	CASSLEGSEKLFF	TGTGCCAGCAGCCTGGAGGGGAGTGAAAAACTGTTTTTT
TRBV10-2	few	-	TRBJ2-7	CASSESGLDYEQYF	TGCGCCAGCAGTGAGTCGGGCCTCGACTACGAGCAGTACTTC
TRBV11-3	-	-	TRBJ1-2	CASSQDREVPDGYTF	TGCGCCAGCAGCCAAGATAGGGAGGTCCCGGACGGCTACACCTTC
TRBV24-1	-	TRBD2	TRBJ2-2	CATSDLSGRGAGELFF	TGTGCCACCAGTGACCTTAGCGGGAGGGGAGCCGGGGAGCTGTTTTTT
TRBV6-5	many	-	TRBJ2-7	CASSYPRSDEQYF	TGTGCCAGCAGTTACCCGCGGAGCGACGAGCAGTACTTC
TRBV12-3/TRBV12-4	-	TRBD1	TRBJ1-3	CASSLRGLGNTIYF	TGTGCCAGCAGCCTCAGGGGGCTCGGAAACACCATATATTTT
TRBV19	few	-	TRBJ1-5	CASSPHGSNQPQHF	TGTGCCAGTAGTCCGCATGGTAGCAATCAGCCCCAGCATTTT
TRBV2	many	-	TRBJ1-4	CASSVGQRVNEKLFF	TGTGCCAGCAGTGTTGGGCAGAGGGTTAATGAAAAACTGTTTTTT
TRBV7-2	many	TRBD2	TRBJ2-7	CASSPRPSGGFYEQYF	TGTGCCAGCAGCCCAAGGCCTAGCGGGGGATTCTACGAGCAGTACTTC
TRBV11-3	few	-	TRBJ1-1	CASSLGVSFLDTEAFF	TGTGCCAGCAGCTTAGGAGTTTCGTTTTTGGACACTGAAGCTTTCTTT
TRBV5-1	few	-	TRBJ1-1	CASSRWGNTEAFF	TGCGCCAGCAGCCGCTGGGGGAACACTGAAGCTTTCTTT
TRBV2	many	TRBD2	TRBJ2-4	CASFGLAEFGDKNIQYF	TGTGCCAGCTTCGGACTAGCGGAATTTGGGGACAAAAACATTCAGTACTTC
TRBV20-1	once	-	TRBJ2-5	CSASPPLGPQETQYF	TGCAGTGCTAGTCCCCCTCTGGGACCTCAAGAGACCCAGTACTTC
TRBV18	few	-	TRBJ1-1	CASSPSSETPMRTEAFF	TGTGCCAGCTCACCATCTTCCGAGACCCCTATGAGAACTGAAGCTTTCTTT
TRBV27	-	-	TRBJ2-3	CASSYFASSSTDTQYF	TGTGCCAGCAGTTATTTCGCCAGTTCTAGCACAGATACGCAGTATTTT
TRBV27	many	-	TRBJ1-1	CASSLSGGGTEAFF	TGTGCCAGCAGTTTAAGTGGAGGGGGCACTGAAGCTTTCTTT
TRBV11-2	many	-	TRBJ1-1	CASSLGPDAEAFF	TGTGCCAGCAGCTTAGGTCCGGACGCTGAAGCTTTCTTT
TRBV7-2	many	-	TRBJ1-2	CASSSRGSRENYGYTF	TGTGCCAGCAGCTCGCGAGGGTCCAGAGAAAACTATGGCTACACCTTC